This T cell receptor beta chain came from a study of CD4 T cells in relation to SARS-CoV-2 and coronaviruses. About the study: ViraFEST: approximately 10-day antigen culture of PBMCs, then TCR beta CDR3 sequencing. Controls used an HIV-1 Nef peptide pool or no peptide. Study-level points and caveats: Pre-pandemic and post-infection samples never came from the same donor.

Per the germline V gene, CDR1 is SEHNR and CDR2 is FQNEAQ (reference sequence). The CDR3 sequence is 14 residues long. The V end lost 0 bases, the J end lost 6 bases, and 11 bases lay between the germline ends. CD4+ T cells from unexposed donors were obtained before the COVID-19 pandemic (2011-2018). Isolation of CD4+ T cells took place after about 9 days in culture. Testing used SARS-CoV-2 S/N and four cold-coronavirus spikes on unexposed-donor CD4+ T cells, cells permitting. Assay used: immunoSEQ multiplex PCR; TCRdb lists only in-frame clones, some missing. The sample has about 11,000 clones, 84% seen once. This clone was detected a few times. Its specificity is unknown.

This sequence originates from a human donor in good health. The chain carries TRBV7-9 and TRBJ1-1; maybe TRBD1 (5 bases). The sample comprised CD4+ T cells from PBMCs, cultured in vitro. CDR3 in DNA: TGTGCCAGCAGCTTAGCGGGGGGAGTGTCTGAAGCTTTCTTT. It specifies CASSLAGGVSEAFF.